A single sample is the source of the 13 T cell receptor beta chains below, sequenced in a study of Ad26.COV2.S vaccination and SARS-CoV-2 variants. Treatment defined: 19 received Ad26.COV2.S at low or high dose, single or two shots; several received placebo; per-sample allocation not given. Vaccine and placebo recipients were sampled on day 63 after the first injection. Profiled with immunoSEQ multiplex PCR; TCRdb holds only in-frame clones, not every one. The sample consists of around 320,000 clones, approximately 80% of them appearing once. Here the sequenced sample was peripheral blood, taken in a trial of Ad26.COV2.S vaccine versus placebo. The source of these receptors is a person aged 18 to 59 who received the Ad26.COV2.S COVID-19 vaccine or a placebo.

This clone has ten or more counts. The V and J genes are TRBV7-9 and TRBJ2-2; TRBD1 might be the D (7 bases). The CDR3 is 15 residues long. Germline loops: CDR1 SEHNR, CDR2 FQNEAQ (reference sequence). V was cut by 2 bases and J by 6 bases, with 13 bases left in between. CDR3 DNA: TGTGCCAGCAGCTTACAGGGGGGAATCGCCGGGGAGCTGTTTTTT. It specifies CASSLQGGIAGELFF.

This chain links TRBV7-9 with TRBJ2-1, with 10 bases lining up with TRBD2. J lost 10 bases, V lost 1 base, and 4 bases had no gene match. The CDR3 sequence is 14 residues long. CDR1 is SEHNR, CDR2 FQNEAQ, per germline (reference sequence). The CDR3 region has the DNA TGTGCCAGCAGCTTAGGGCTAGCGGGGGTCGAGCAGTTCTTC. Protein sequence: CASSLGLAGVEQFF.

The J gene is TRBJ1-1, the V gene TRBV3-1 (or the pseudogene TRBV3-2); no clear D. In germline, CDR1 is LGHDT, CDR2 YNNKEL (reference sequence). CDR3 size: 14 residues. V gave up 4 bases and J gave up 4 bases, with 13 bases separating them. CDR3 region: CASSPWVIGTEAFF. DNA of the CDR3: TGTGCCAGCAGCCCGTGGGTAATTGGCACTGAAGCTTTCTTT.

This clone was detected once. The chain links TRBV19 to TRBJ2-2; 8 bases are shared with TRBD2. Germline V CDR1 and CDR2: LNHDA, SQIVND (reference sequence). There are 13 residues in the CDR3. J was trimmed by 4 bases and V by 8 bases; bases with no gene match: 3. The CDR3 DNA reads as TGTGCCAGTGGGCGGGGGGCCACCGGGGAGCTGTTTTTT. It is translated as CASGRGATGELFF.

The chain employs TRBV5-4 and TRBJ2-2; 9 nucleotides agree with TRBD1. The CDR3 totals 16 residues. The V and J ends lost 5 bases and 7 bases, in that order; junction bases with no gene match: 12. Germline V CDR1 and CDR2: SGHNT, YYREEE (reference sequence). The CDR3 DNA follows: TGTGCCAGCAGTTCCGAACGGGACAGGGTAGTCGGGGAGCTGTTTTTT. Translating gives CASSSERDRVVGELFF.

A word on this clone: The sample carries other DNA sequences with the same CDR3. The V gene is TRBV5-1, the J gene TRBJ1-1, with 8 bases that match TRBD1. The trim removed 2 bases at V and 1 base at J, leaving 1 base unmatched. This CDR3 comprises 14 residues. Germline V CDR1 and CDR2: SGHRS, YFSETQ. The CDR3 spells CASSLDRGNTEAFF. The CDR3 DNA is TGCGCCAGCAGCTTAGACAGGGGGAACACTGAAGCTTTCTTT.

V usage is TRBV5-1 and J usage is TRBJ2-2; TRBD2 aligns across 8 bases. Per the germline V gene, CDR1 is SGHRS and CDR2 is YFSETQ. The trim removed 4 bases at V and 0 bases at J, leaving 5 bases unmatched. CDR3 length: 16 residues. CDR3 protein: CASSLAGGPNTGELFF. CDR3 nucleotide sequence: TGCGCCAGCAGCCTCGCGGGGGGCCCGAACACCGGGGAGCTGTTTTTT.

The gene calls are TRBV6-5 and TRBJ2-1, with D tentatively TRBD2 (5 bases). CDR3 size: 13 residues. V gave up 5 bases and J gave up 9 bases, with 14 bases separating them. Germline CDR1 reads MNHEY; CDR2 reads SVGAGI. The CDR3, as DNA: TGTGCCAGCAGTCAACAACTCCGGGGTGAGCAGTTCTTC. Its translation: CASSQQLRGEQFF.

The chain carries TRBV5-1 and TRBJ2-3; D call uncertain. Germline assignment: CDR1 SGHRS and CDR2 YFSETQ. Trimming cost V 5 bases and J 0 bases, with 7 bases left between them. The CDR3 is made up of 13 amino acids. The CDR3 nucleotides are TGCGCCAGCAGGCGAGGCAGCACAGATACGCAGTATTTT. It is translated as CASRRGSTDTQYF.

The V call is TRBV6-6, the J call TRBJ2-7; 8 bases match TRBD1. Losses at the gene ends were 6 bases for V and 2 bases for J; bases not matched to a gene: 6. The V gene's germline CDR1 is MNHNY and CDR2 SVGAGI (reference sequence). The CDR3 contains 14 residues. CDR3 sequence reads: CASSSMTGAYEQYF. CDR3 nucleotide sequence: TGTGCCAGCAGCTCGATGACAGGGGCCTACGAGCAGTACTTC.

The gene calls are TRBV28 and TRBJ2-1, with D uncertain. CDR3 size: 12 residues. Trimming shortened V by 11 bases and J by 1 base, and 9 bases separated the two germline ends. Germline CDR1 reads MDHEN; CDR2 reads SYDVKM. The CDR3 loop reads CASAESYNEQFF. The CDR3 DNA reads as TGTGCCTCGGCGGAATCCTACAATGAGCAGTTCTTC.

The sample holds many counts of this clone. The sample has other DNA sequences that encode this CDR3 too. The chain carries TRBV19 and TRBJ2-7; 8 bases line up with TRBD1. Germline lookup yields CDR1 LNHDA and CDR2 SQIVND (reference sequence). This CDR3 region has 14 residues. V lost 4 bases and J lost 3; bases outside the gene matches: 5. The CDR3 spells CASSTGGSLYEQYF. The CDR3 nucleotides read TGTGCCAGTAGTACAGGGGGCTCCCTCTACGAGCAGTACTTC.

CDR3 DNA sequence: TGTGCCAGCAGCTTAGCCGGGACAGGGGTCAATGAGCAGTTCTTC. This encodes CASSLAGTGVNEQFF. The chain carries TRBV11-3 and TRBJ2-1, with 10 bases lining up with TRBD1. Trimming removed 1 base from V and 6 bases from J; junction bases left unmatched: 3. This CDR3 has 15 amino acids. Germline CDR1 reads SGHNT; CDR2 reads YENEEA.